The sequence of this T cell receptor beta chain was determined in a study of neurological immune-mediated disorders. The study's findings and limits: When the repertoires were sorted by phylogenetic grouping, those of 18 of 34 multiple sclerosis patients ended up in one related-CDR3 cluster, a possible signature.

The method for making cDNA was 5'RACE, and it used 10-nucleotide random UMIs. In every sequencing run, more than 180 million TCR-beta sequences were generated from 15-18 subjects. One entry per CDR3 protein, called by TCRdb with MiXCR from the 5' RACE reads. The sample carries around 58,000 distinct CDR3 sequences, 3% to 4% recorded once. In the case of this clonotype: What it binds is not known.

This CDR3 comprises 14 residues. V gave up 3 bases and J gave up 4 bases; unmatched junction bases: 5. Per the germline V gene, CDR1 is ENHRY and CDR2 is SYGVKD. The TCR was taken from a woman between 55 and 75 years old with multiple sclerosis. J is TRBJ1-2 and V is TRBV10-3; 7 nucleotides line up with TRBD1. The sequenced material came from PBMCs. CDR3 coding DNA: TGTGCCATCAGTGACCGTGGGGACAGCTATGGCTACACCTTC. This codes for CAISDRGDSYGYTF.